This passage covers 27 T cell receptor beta chains from one sample sequenced in a study of T cells in Graves' hyperthyroidism and ophthalmopathy. Amplified TCR beta CDR3 regions came from RNA transcripts. First-round RT-PCR of the TCR CDR3 relied on the HTBI primer set. TCRdb reprocessed the multiplex PCR reads with MiXCR, giving one entry per CDR3 protein. Here the sample spans approximately 270,000 distinct CDR3 sequences, more than 12% being singletons. Sequencing was done on a sample of blood. The receptor source for this set is a woman in her 40s with Graves' hyperthyroidism that later progressed to Graves' ophthalmopathy.

This clonotype was found many times. This CDR3 is CASRKQGVNQPQHF. The DNA of the CDR3 is TGTGCCAGCAGAAAACAGGGGGTCAATCAGCCCCAGCATTTT. This chain connects TRBV6-1 to TRBJ1-5, with TRBD1 matching 8 bases. CDR1 MNHNS and CDR2 SASEGT come from the germline V gene. The V and J ends lost 6 bases and 3 bases, in that order; junction bases with no gene match: 4. This CDR3 comprises 14 residues.

This clonotype was observed a handful of times. It may be a read error: a sequence one base away is much more abundant. The final CDR3 position lacks the conserved phenylalanine or tryptophan, pointing to a likely read error. The V and J genes are TRBV15 and TRBJ2-5; perhaps TRBD2 as D (6 bases). The V and J ends lost 3 bases and 7 bases respectively, with 15 bases between them. The germline CDR1 and CDR2 sequences are LNHNV and YYDKDF (reference sequence). CDR3 size: 14 residues. The CDR3 DNA follows: TGTGCCACCAGCAGTAGAGGGATCGGGGGGACCCAGTACCTC. It specifies CATSSRGIGGTQYL.

This clonotype was seen ten or more times. The genes are TRBV20-1 and TRBJ1-1; 10 nucleotides match TRBD1. CDR1 is DFQATT, CDR2 SNEGSKA, per germline (reference sequence). The CDR3 has 14 amino acids. The J segment lost 4 bases and the V segment lost 5 bases, leaving 7 bases of the junction unmatched. CDR3 in DNA: TGCAGTGCTTGGCTGGACAGGGGGGTCACTGAAGCTTTCTTT. This gives the protein CSAWLDRGVTEAFF.

This clonotype was found many times. The V gene is TRBV2, the J gene TRBJ2-2; maybe TRBD1 (6 bases). Deletions cut 6 bases from V and 3 bases from J, with 20 bases between. Germline V gene lookup returns CDR1 SNHLY and CDR2 FYNNEI. This CDR3 has 17 amino acids. CDR3 nucleotides: TGTGCCAGCAGCGCCCCCCAGGCAGGGGCATACACCGGGGAGCTGTTTTTT. Its protein is CASSAPQAGAYTGELFF.

The chain couples TRBV4-2 to TRBJ2-1; 10 nucleotides line up with TRBD2. The CDR3 runs 16 residues. Germline assignment: CDR1 LGHNA and CDR2 YNFKEQ. Trimming cost V 0 bases and J 7 bases; bases outside gene matches: 6. The CDR3, as DNA: TGTGCCAGCAGCCAAGATCCAGCGGGAGGGCAGAATGAGCAGTTCTTC. Its protein is CASSQDPAGGQNEQFF.

This clonotype was counted many times. The rearrangement uses TRBV28 and TRBJ2-1, with 7 bases aligning to TRBD2. Per the germline V gene, CDR1 is MDHEN and CDR2 is SYDVKM. CDR3 length equals 17 residues. The junction had 16 bases not matched to a gene; V was cut back by 4 bases and J by 7 bases. CDR3 sequence: CASSSFISGWYRNEQFF. The CDR3 DNA follows: TGTGCCAGCAGTTCCTTCATTAGCGGGTGGTATCGTAATGAGCAGTTCTTC.

The sample holds many counts of this clonotype. The CDR3 nucleotides are TGTGCCAGCAGGGGGAATAGAAGGTTCAACACTGAAGCTTTCTTT. Translating gives CASRGNRRFNTEAFF. The chain combines TRBV6-1 with TRBJ1-1; D is ambiguous. CDR1 and CDR2 (germline): MNHNS, SASEGT. V was shortened by 6 bases and J by 2 bases, with 16 bases between the two germline ends. CDR3 length equals 15 residues.

This clonotype has at least ten counts. V usage is TRBV24-1 and J usage is TRBJ2-5; 8 bases are shared with TRBD2. Germline lookup yields CDR1 KGHDR and CDR2 SFDVKD. J gave up 5 bases and V 5 bases, and 3 bases lay outside the gene matches. The CDR3 length is 13 residues. As DNA, the CDR3 is TGTGCCACCAGTGTACGGGGGGGTGAGACCCAGTACTTC. It is translated as CATSVRGGETQYF.

This clonotype was seen more than once but under ten times. The V gene is TRBV5-1, the J gene TRBJ1-1; no firm D call. CDR1 is SGHRS, CDR2 YFSETQ, per germline. The CDR3 is made up of 15 amino acids. V lost 0 bases to trimming and J lost 4 bases, with 13 bases between them. CDR3 bases: TGCGCCAGCAGCTTGGGGGAGGGAGTAGGCACTGAAGCTTTCTTT. Translation: CASSLGEGVGTEAFF. The full variable domain, rest sourced from reference TRBV5-1 and TRBJ1-1, is KAGVTQTPRYLIKTRGQQVTLSCSPISGHRSVSWYQQTPGQGLQFLFEYFSETQRNKGNFPGRFSGRQFSNSRSEMNVSTLELGDSALYLCASSLGEGVGTEAFFGQGTRLTVV.

V gene TRBV20-1 combines with J gene TRBJ1-4; D is uncertain. This CDR3 spans 16 amino acids. The ends were cut back, 0 bases at V and 0 bases at J, with 11 bases in the middle. CDR1 and CDR2 from the germline V gene are DFQATT and SNEGSKA (reference sequence). The CDR3 DNA reads TGCAGTGCTAGAGATTTGAAGGAACCAACTAATGAAAAACTGTTTTTT. It yields the protein CSARDLKEPTNEKLFF.

This chain joins TRBV7-2 and TRBJ2-2, with 12 bases identical to TRBD1. This CDR3 has 16 amino acids. Losses at the gene ends were 3 bases for V and 6 bases for J; bases not matched to a gene: 5. Germline V gives CDR1 SGHTA, CDR2 FQGNSA. In DNA form, the CDR3 reads TGTGCCAGCAGCTTTCCCGGGACAGGGGGCTCCGGGGAGCTGTTTTTT. Its translation: CASSFPGTGGSGELFF.

This clonotype was found many times. CDR3 sequence reads: CSANNGEELFF. CDR3 sequence (DNA): TGCAGTGCCAACAACGGGGAGGAGCTGTTTTTT. The rearrangement joins TRBV20-1 to TRBJ2-2, with D perhaps matching TRBD2 (5 bases). V was cut by 6 bases and J by 10 bases, with 12 bases left in between. The CDR3 is 11 amino acids. In germline, CDR1 is DFQATT, CDR2 SNEGSKA (reference sequence).

This clonotype was picked up many times. The genes are TRBV10-3 and TRBJ2-7, with D hard to call. The CDR3 sequence is 11 residues long. The germline gives CDR1 ENHRY, CDR2 SYGVKD. V was cut by 0 bases and J by 9 bases, with 6 bases left in between. As DNA, the CDR3 is TGTGCCATCAGTGAGTCGGCTCTGCAGTACTTC. Amino acids: CAISESALQYF.

This clonotype appeared a few times. Since a much larger clone is just one base distant, this may be a read error. The J gene is TRBJ2-1, the V gene TRBV2; D is perhaps TRBD2 (6 bases). This CDR3 is 15 amino acids long. Germline values: CDR1 SNHLY, CDR2 FYNNEI. The V end lost 8 bases, the J end lost 8 bases, and 22 bases lay between the germline ends. As DNA, the CDR3 is TGTGCCAGCGGCTCGGGACTCCGAGGGAGCGATGAGCAGTTCTTC. It specifies CASGSGLRGSDEQFF.

This clonotype was counted ten times or more. The chain combines TRBV9 with TRBJ1-4; D remains unclear. V lost 2 bases, J lost 4 bases, and 6 bases lay in between. This CDR3 spans 13 amino acids. Germline loops: CDR1 SGDLS, CDR2 YYNGEE. Written as DNA, the CDR3 is TGTGCCAGCAGCGTGACAATTAATGAAAAACTGTTTTTT. Protein product: CASSVTINEKLFF. Supplemented by reference TRBV9 and TRBJ1-4, the full variable domain reads DSGVTQTPKHLITATGQRVTLRCSPRSGDLSVYWYQQSLDQGLQFLIQYYNGEERAKGNILERFSAQQFPDLHSELNLSSLELGDSALYFCASSVTINEKLFFGSGTQLSVL.

In its sample, this clonotype was seen many times. The rearrangement uses TRBV3-1 and TRBJ2-5; weak D call: TRBD2 (6 bases). The length of the CDR3 is 15 residues. The germline gives CDR1 LGHDT, CDR2 YNNKEL (reference sequence). Trimming took 4 bases from V and 4 from J, leaving 16 bases between them. The CDR3 DNA is TGTGCCAGCAGCCTCCGAAGCCAGGGACTAGAGACCCAGTACTTC. The encoded protein is CASSLRSQGLETQYF.

This clonotype was seen repeatedly, ten times or more. The rearrangement joins TRBV20-1 to TRBJ1-1; D unclear. V was pared by 7 bases and J by 2 bases, with 23 bases between. This CDR3 has 16 amino acids. CDR1 is DFQATT and CDR2 is SNEGSKA in the germline V gene (reference sequence). CDR3 sequence reads: CSVSPIQTRDNTEAFF. The CDR3 nucleotides are TGCAGTGTTTCCCCTATTCAGACGCGTGATAACACTGAAGCTTTCTTT.

This rearrangement joins TRBV24-1 to TRBJ1-4; D not resolved. This CDR3 contains 13 residues. Germline CDR1 is KGHDR and CDR2 is SFDVKD. The V and J ends lost 12 bases and 6 bases respectively, with 16 bases between them. CDR3 coding DNA: TGTGCCGCCAAGGGCGCGGTCGATGAAAAACTGTTTTTT. Its protein is CAAKGAVDEKLFF.

This rearrangement joins TRBV27 to TRBJ2-1; D might be TRBD2 (6 bases). Trimming pared 2 bases from V and 0 bases from J, leaving 11 bases between. The CDR3 covers 16 residues. Germline assignment: CDR1 MNHEY and CDR2 SMNVEV (reference sequence). This CDR3 is CASSLQRVSSYNEQFF. In DNA, the CDR3 is TGTGCCAGCAGTTTACAGCGGGTGAGCTCCTACAATGAGCAGTTCTTC.

This clonotype was seen only a few times. This rearrangement joins TRBV19 to TRBJ1-2, with D possibly matching TRBD1 (5 bases). Germline V lookup: CDR1 LNHDA, CDR2 SQIVND (reference sequence). V dropped 4 bases and J dropped 5 bases, with 14 bases sitting between them. This CDR3 contains 14 residues. This CDR3 is CASSNDRLSYGYTF. CDR3 nucleotide sequence: TGTGCCAGTAGTAACGACAGATTATCGTATGGCTACACCTTC. The complete variable domain, with remaining parts taken from reference TRBV19 and TRBJ1-2, reads DGGITQSPKYLFRKEGQNVTLSCEQNLNHDAMYWYRQDPGQGLRLIYYSQIVNDFQKGDIAEGYSVSREKKESFPLTVTSAQKNPTAFYLCASSNDRLSYGYTFGSGTRLTVV.

Many counts were recorded for this clonotype. The chain links TRBV20-1 to TRBJ2-1; the match to TRBD2 covers 12 bases. The CDR3 consists of 16 residues. With V trimmed by 4 bases and J by 7 bases, 11 bases remained unmatched. Germline V gene data show CDR1 as DFQATT and CDR2 as SNEGSKA (reference sequence). CDR3 residues: CSANPSTSGSFNEQFF. DNA for the CDR3: TGCAGTGCTAATCCTTCGACTAGCGGGAGTTTTAATGAGCAGTTCTTC.

This clonotype showed up many times. The rearrangement joins TRBV10-3 to TRBJ2-2; TRBD2 agrees at 7 bases. The CDR3 is made up of 15 amino acids. Trimming took 2 bases from V and 3 from J; bases not matched to a gene: 3. Germline values: CDR1 ENHRY, CDR2 SYGVKD. CDR3 sequence: CAISEAGADTGELFF. The CDR3 region has the DNA TGTGCCATCAGTGAGGCGGGAGCGGACACCGGGGAGCTGTTTTTT.

This clonotype turned up a few times. The chain carries TRBV20-1 and TRBJ2-7; weak D call: TRBD2 (6 bases). The CDR3 has 14 amino acids. In germline, CDR1 is DFQATT, CDR2 SNEGSKA (reference sequence). V was cut by 5 bases and J by 5 bases, with 19 bases left in between. CDR3: CSAGRFREKDEQYF. The CDR3 region has the DNA TGCAGTGCTGGAAGATTCCGGGAGAAAGACGAGCAGTACTTC.

This clonotype came up many times. The chain joins TRBV3-1 to TRBJ2-1; 7 bases fit TRBD2. The ends lost 4 bases at V and 1 base at J; junction bases unmatched: 1. Germline assignment: CDR1 LGHDT and CDR2 YNNKEL (reference sequence). The CDR3 loop spans 14 amino acids. The CDR3 region is CASSPRESYNEQFF. CDR3 bases: TGTGCCAGCAGCCCGCGGGAGTCCTACAATGAGCAGTTCTTC.

This clonotype was detected many times. This rearrangement joins TRBV6-2 or TRBV6-3 to TRBJ1-1; 10 bases line up with TRBD1. The CDR3 is made up of 17 amino acids. Germline V CDR1 and CDR2: MNHEY, SVGEGT. The V and J ends lost 2 bases and 1 base, in that order; junction bases with no gene match: 7. The DNA for the CDR3 is TGTGCCAGCAGTTACCCCGGGACAGGGGCTGGGAACACTGAAGCTTTCTTT. Translating it yields CASSYPGTGAGNTEAFF.

There are a few counts of this clonotype. Since a much larger clone is just one base distant, this may be a read error. It is likely a read error, because the conserved phenylalanine at the end of the CDR3 is missing. The rearrangement joins TRBV27 to TRBJ2-2; 8 nucleotides agree with TRBD1. Germline lookup yields CDR1 MNHEY and CDR2 SMNVEV (reference sequence). V was clipped by 5 bases and J by 7 bases; unmatched bases: 9. This CDR3 is built from 15 residues. The CDR3 sequence: CASSTRTGQVGELFS. CDR3 DNA: TGTGCCAGCAGTACACGGACAGGGCAAGTCGGGGAGCTGTTTTCT.

This clonotype was observed a handful of times. The chain links TRBV6-5 to TRBJ2-1; D remains unclear. The V and J ends lost 3 bases and 9 bases respectively, with 6 bases between them. CDR1 is MNHEY, CDR2 SVGAGI, per germline. The CDR3 has 11 amino acids. CDR3 amino acids: CASSYPPEQFF. As DNA, the CDR3 is TGTGCCAGCAGTTATCCACCTGAGCAGTTCTTC.